The 9 T cell receptor beta chains below come from one sample, sequenced in a study of T cell repertoires and HLA-DP antigens. TCRdb's copy holds only in-frame clones and misses some; the assay was immunoSEQ multiplex PCR. The sample contains tens of thousands of clones, roughly 75% of which appear only once. Their cognate antigens are unknown. Input material: CD4+ T cells from PBMCs. The receptor set was obtained from a man in his 60s in good health and CMV-seronegative.

CDR3 in amino acids: CASSFPGAGSYEQYF. CDR3 sequence (DNA): TGTGCCAGCAGCTTCCCGGGGGCTGGGTCCTACGAGCAGTACTTC. This chain links TRBV6-1 with TRBJ2-7; the D gene could be TRBD1 or TRBD2 (6 bases each). V dropped 6 bases and J dropped 1 base, with 16 bases sitting between them. The CDR3 length is 15 residues. The germline V gene encodes CDR1 MNHNS and CDR2 SASEGT.

The genes are TRBV30 and TRBJ1-3; 9 nucleotides match TRBD1. The germline gives CDR1 GTSNPN, CDR2 SVGIG (reference sequence). The CDR3 has 19 residues. V shed 8 bases, J shed 0 bases, and the junction held 20 bases outside the gene matches. The chain's CDR3 is CAMTRDRAYPTLSGNTIYF. Written as DNA, the CDR3 is TGTGCCATGACCCGGGACAGGGCCTATCCTACCCTCTCTGGAAACACCATATATTTT.

The chain employs TRBV5-1 and TRBJ2-3, with D perhaps TRBD1 (6 bases). The germline V gene has CDR1 SGHRS and CDR2 YFSETQ. The CDR3 consists of 14 residues. V lost 0 bases, J lost 4 bases, and 9 bases lay in between. Here the CDR3 reads CASSLDPGADTQYF. In nucleotides, the CDR3 is TGCGCCAGCAGCTTGGATCCAGGGGCAGATACGCAGTATTTT.

This rearrangement joins TRBV6-5 to TRBJ1-1; D gene uncertain. V was trimmed by 8 bases and J by 3 bases, leaving 10 bases between them. CDR1 is MNHEY, CDR2 SVGAGI, per germline. The CDR3 length is 12 residues. The DNA of the CDR3 is TGTGCCAGCCGCGGGGAATACACTGAAGCTTTCTTT. Its translation: CASRGEYTEAFF.

The V gene is TRBV11-2, the J gene TRBJ2-2, with 10 bases matching TRBD2. The CDR3 has 16 amino acids. Germline lookup yields CDR1 SGHAT and CDR2 FQNNGV. V lost 5 bases, J lost 6 bases, and 9 bases stayed unmatched. The DNA of the CDR3 is TGTGCCAGCAGCCCACAACCTAGCGGGGGCCCCGGGGAGCTGTTTTTT. It yields the protein CASSPQPSGGPGELFF.

The chain links TRBV5-6 to TRBJ2-3; TRBD2 aligns across 11 bases. The CDR3 has 16 residues. Germline V gives CDR1 SGHDT, CDR2 YYEEEE. The V segment lost 2 bases and the J segment 4 bases; nucleotides outside the gene matches: 6. The CDR3, as DNA: TGTGCCAGCAGCTTCAGACTAGCGGGATACTCAGATACGCAGTATTTT. Translated: CASSFRLAGYSDTQYF.

Of note for this clone: Additional DNA sequences in this sample encode the identical CDR3. The chain recombines TRBV11-2 with TRBJ1-2; 7 nucleotides agree with TRBD1. The CDR3 loop spans 13 amino acids. With 5 bases clipped from V and 2 bases from J, the junction kept 2 bases outside the gene matches. Germline CDR1 is SGHAT and CDR2 is FQNNGV. Here the CDR3 DNA reads TGTGCCAGCAGCCGGGACAGAAACTATGGCTACACCTTC. Its protein product is CASSRDRNYGYTF.

The chain couples TRBV5-1 to TRBJ2-5; D possibly corresponds to TRBD1 (6 bases). This CDR3 comprises 14 residues. Trimming removed 4 bases at V and 3 bases at J, with 13 bases between. Germline CDR1 is SGHRS and CDR2 is YFSETQ. This CDR3 is CASSDLRGEETQYF. The DNA for the CDR3 is TGCGCCAGCAGCGACCTCAGGGGAGAAGAGACCCAGTACTTC.

The chain uses TRBV19 and TRBJ1-1; D gene unclear. The CDR3 loop spans 13 amino acids. Germline assignment: CDR1 LNHDA and CDR2 SQIVND (reference sequence). V dropped 5 bases and J dropped 2 bases, with 9 bases sitting between them. The CDR3 spells CASSGGLNTEAFF. In DNA, the CDR3 is TGTGCCAGTAGTGGAGGTTTAAACACTGAAGCTTTCTTT.